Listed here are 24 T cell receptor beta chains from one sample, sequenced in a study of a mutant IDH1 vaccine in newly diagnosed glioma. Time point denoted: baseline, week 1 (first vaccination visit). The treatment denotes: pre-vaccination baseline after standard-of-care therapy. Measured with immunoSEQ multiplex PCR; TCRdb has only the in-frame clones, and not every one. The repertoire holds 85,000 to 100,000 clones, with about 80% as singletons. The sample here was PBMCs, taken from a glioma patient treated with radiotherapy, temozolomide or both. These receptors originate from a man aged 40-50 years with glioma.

The CDR3 nucleotides are TGTGCCAGCAGCTTTGGGACAGGTTATAGTCAGCCCCAGCATTTT. It yields the protein CASSFGTGYSQPQHF. The chain combines TRBV5-6 with TRBJ1-5, with 8 bases identical to TRBD1. The CDR3 is 15 amino acids. Germline values: CDR1 SGHDT, CDR2 YYEEEE. V gave up 2 bases and J gave up 6 bases; unmatched junction bases: 7.

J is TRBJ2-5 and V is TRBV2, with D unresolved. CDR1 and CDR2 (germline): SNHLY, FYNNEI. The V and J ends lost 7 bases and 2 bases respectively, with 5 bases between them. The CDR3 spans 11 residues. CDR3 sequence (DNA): TGTGCCAGCACCCAGCAAGAGACCCAGTACTTC. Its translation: CASTQQETQYF.

The CDR3 bases are TGTGCCAGCAGCGTGACAGGGATCGGCAATCAGCCCCAGCATTTT. Its protein product is CASSVTGIGNQPQHF. The chain uses TRBV9 and TRBJ1-5; 7 nucleotides match TRBD1. This CDR3 has 15 amino acids. Germline V CDR1 and CDR2: SGDLS, YYNGEE. V was clipped by 2 bases and J by 2 bases; unmatched bases: 4.

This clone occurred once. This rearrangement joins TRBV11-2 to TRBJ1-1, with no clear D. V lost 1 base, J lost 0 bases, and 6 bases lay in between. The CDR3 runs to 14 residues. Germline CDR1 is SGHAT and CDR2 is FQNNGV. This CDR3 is CASSLAGMNTEAFF. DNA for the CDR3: TGTGCCAGCAGCTTAGCTGGAATGAACACTGAAGCTTTCTTT. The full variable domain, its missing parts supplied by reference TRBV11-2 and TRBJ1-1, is EAGVAQSPRYKIIEKRQSVAFWCNPISGHATLYWYQQILGQGPKLLIQFQNNGVVDDSQLPKDRFSAERLKGVDSTLKIQPAKLEDSAVYLCASSLAGMNTEAFFGQGTRLTVV.

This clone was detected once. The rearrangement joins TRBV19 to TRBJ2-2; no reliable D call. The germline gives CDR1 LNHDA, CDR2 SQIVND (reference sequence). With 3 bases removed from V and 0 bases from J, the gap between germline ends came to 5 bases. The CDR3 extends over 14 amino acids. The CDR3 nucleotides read TGTGCCAGTAGTATGTACGCGAACACCGGGGAGCTGTTTTTT. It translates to CASSMYANTGELFF. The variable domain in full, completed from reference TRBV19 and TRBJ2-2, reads DGGITQSPKYLFRKEGQNVTLSCEQNLNHDAMYWYRQDPGQGLRLIYYSQIVNDFQKGDIAEGYSVSREKKESFPLTVTSAQKNPTAFYLCASSMYANTGELFFGEGSRLTVL.

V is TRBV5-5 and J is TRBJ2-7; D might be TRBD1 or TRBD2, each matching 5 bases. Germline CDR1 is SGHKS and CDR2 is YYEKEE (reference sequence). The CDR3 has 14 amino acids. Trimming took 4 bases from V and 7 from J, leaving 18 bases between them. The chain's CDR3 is CASSPGTALGEQYF. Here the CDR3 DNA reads TGTGCCAGCAGCCCCGGGACGGCCTTGGGAGAGCAGTACTTC.

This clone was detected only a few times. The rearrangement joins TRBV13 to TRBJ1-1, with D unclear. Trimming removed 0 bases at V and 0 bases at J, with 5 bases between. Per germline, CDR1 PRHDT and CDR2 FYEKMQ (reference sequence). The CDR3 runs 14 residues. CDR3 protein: CASSLGIMNTEAFF. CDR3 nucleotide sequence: TGTGCCAGCAGCTTAGGGATTATGAACACTGAAGCTTTCTTT.

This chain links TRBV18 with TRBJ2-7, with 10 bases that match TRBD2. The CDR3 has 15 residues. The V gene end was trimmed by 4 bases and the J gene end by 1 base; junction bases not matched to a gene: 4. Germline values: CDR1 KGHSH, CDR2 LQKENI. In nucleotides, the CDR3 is TGTGCCAGCTCACTTAGGACTAGCGGTTCCTACGAGCAGTACTTC. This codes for CASSLRTSGSYEQYF.

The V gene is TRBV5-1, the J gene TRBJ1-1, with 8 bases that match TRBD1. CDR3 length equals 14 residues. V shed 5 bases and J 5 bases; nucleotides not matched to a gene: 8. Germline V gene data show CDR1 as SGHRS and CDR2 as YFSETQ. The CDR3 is CASRPSQGATEAFF. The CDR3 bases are TGCGCCAGCAGGCCAAGTCAGGGGGCTACTGAAGCTTTCTTT.

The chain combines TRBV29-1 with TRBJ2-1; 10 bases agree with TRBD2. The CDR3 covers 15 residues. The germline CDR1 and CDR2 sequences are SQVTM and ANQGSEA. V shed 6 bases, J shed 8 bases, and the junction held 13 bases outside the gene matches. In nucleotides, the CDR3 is TGCAGCGTGGTTCTTACTAGCGGGGCCTCGGATGAGCAGTTCTTC. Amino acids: CSVVLTSGASDEQFF.

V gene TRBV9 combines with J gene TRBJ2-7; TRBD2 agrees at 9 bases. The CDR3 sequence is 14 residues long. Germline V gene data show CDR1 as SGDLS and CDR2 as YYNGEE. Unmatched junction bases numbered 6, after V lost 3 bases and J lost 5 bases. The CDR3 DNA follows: TGTGCCAGCAGCGCTAGCGGGAAGTTGGACGAGCAGTACTTC. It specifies CASSASGKLDEQYF.

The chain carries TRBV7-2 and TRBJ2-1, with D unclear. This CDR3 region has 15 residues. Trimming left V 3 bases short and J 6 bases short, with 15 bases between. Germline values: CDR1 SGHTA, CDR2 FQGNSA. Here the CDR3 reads CASSFDPRSGNEQFF. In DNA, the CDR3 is TGTGCCAGCAGCTTTGACCCAAGGTCGGGCAATGAGCAGTTCTTC.

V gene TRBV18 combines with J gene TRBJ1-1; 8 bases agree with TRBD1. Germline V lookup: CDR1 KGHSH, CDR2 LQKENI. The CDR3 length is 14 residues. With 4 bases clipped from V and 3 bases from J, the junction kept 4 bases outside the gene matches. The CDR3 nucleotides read TGTGCCAGCTCACTAGGACAGGGTGACACTGAAGCTTTCTTT. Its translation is CASSLGQGDTEAFF.

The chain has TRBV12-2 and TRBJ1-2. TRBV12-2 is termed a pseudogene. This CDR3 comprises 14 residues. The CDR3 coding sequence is TGTGCAAGTCGCCTTCGACGGCTACTCTATGGCTACACCTTC. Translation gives CASRLRRLLYGYTF.

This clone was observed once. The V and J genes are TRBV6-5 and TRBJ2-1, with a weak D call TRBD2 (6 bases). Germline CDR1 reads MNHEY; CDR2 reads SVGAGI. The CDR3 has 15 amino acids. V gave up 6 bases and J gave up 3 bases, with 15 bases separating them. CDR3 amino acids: CASRPTGTLYNEQFF. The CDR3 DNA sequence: TGTGCCAGCAGGCCAACCGGGACTCTCTACAATGAGCAGTTCTTC.

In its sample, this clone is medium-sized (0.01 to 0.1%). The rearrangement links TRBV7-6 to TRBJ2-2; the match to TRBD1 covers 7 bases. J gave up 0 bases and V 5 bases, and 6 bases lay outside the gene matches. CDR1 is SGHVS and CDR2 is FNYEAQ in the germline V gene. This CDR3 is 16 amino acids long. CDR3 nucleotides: TGTGCCAGCAGCCGCGATACAGGGGCGAACACCGGGGAGCTGTTTTTT. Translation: CASSRDTGANTGELFF.

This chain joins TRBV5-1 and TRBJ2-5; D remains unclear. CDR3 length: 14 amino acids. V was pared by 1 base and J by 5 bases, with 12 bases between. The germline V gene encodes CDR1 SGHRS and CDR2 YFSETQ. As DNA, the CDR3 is TGCGCCAGCAGCTTGACCACGGGCCGGGAGACCCAGTACTTC. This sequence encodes CASSLTTGRETQYF.

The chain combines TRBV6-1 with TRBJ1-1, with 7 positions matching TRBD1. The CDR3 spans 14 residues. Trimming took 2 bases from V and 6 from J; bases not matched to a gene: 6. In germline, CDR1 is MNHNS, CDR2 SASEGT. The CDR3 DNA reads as TGTGCCAGCAGTGAATCGACAGGGAGGGCTGAAGCTTTCTTT. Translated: CASSESTGRAEAFF.

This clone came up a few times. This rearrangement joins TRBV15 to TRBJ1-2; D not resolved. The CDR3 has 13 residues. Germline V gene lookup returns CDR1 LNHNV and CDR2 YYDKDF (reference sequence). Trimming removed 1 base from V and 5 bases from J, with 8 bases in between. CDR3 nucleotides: TGTGCCACCAGCAGAGGGGGAACGTATGGCTACACCTTC. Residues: CATSRGGTYGYTF. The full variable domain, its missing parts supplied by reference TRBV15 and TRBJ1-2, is DAMVIQNPRYQVTQFGKPVTLSCSQTLNHNVMYWYQQKSSQAPKLLFHYYDKDFNNEADTPDNFQSRRPNTSFCFLDIRSPGLGDTAMYLCATSRGGTYGYTFGSGTRLTVV.

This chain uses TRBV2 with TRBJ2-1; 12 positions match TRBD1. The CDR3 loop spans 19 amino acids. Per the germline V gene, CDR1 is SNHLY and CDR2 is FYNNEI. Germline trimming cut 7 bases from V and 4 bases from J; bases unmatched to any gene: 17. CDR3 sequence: CASTWGTGGSGRGYNEQFF. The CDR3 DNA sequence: TGTGCCAGCACATGGGGGACAGGGGGCAGCGGGAGAGGGTACAATGAGCAGTTCTTC.

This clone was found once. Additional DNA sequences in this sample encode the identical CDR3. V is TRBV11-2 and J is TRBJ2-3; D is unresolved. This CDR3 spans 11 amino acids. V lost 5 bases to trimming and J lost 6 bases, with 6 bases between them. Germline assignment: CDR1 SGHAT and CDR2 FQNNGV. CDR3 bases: TGTGCCAGCAGCCGAACGGATACGCAGTATTTT. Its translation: CASSRTDTQYF. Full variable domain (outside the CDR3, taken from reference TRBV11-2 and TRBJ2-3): EAGVAQSPRYKIIEKRQSVAFWCNPISGHATLYWYQQILGQGPKLLIQFQNNGVVDDSQLPKDRFSAERLKGVDSTLKIQPAKLEDSAVYLCASSRTDTQYFGPGTRLTVL.

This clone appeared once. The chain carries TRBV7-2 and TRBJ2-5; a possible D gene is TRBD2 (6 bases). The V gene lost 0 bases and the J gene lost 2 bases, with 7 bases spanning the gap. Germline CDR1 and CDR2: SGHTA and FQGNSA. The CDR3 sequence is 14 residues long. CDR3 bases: TGTGCCAGCAGCTTAGCGGGACTGCAAGAGACCCAGTACTTC. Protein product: CASSLAGLQETQYF.

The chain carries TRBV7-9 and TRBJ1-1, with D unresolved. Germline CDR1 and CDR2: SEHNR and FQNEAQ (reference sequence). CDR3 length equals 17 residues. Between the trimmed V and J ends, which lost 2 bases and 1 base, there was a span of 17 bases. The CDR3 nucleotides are TGTGCCAGCAGCTTAACCGGGTTCAATCTCAGGAACACTGAAGCTTTCTTT. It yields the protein CASSLTGFNLRNTEAFF.

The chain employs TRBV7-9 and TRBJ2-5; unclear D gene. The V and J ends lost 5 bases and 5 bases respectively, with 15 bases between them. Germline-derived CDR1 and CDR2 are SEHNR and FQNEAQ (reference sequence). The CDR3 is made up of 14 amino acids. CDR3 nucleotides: TGTGCCAGCAGCCCGGGCCCGGGCTGGGAGACCCAGTACTTC. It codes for CASSPGPGWETQYF.